This section outlines one T cell receptor (beta chain) sequence together with its context. The data derive from a study of preoperative IRX-2 immunotherapy in early breast cancer. Sequencing was performed with immunoSEQ multiplex PCR; in TCRdb, only in-frame clones are kept and a portion is missing. This repertoire shows more than 20,000 clones, about 81% found once; its top ten account for approximately 1.4%. This CDR3 contains 15 residues. Germline V gene sequence: CDR1 MDHEN, CDR2 SYDVKM. Trimming stripped 2 bases from V and 11 bases from J, with 21 bases between. Treatment in this sample: preoperative locoregional IRX-2 cytokine immunotherapy. Samples came from a phase Ib trial of preoperative locoregional IRX-2 cytokine immunotherapy.

V gene TRBV28 combines with J gene TRBJ1-1, with D possibly matching TRBD1 (5 bases). Material: lymph node tissue, obtained after IRX-2 immunotherapy. This receptor was taken from a human donor with breast cancer. The CDR3 sequence: CASSLGRSGRRSAFF. CDR3 nucleotide sequence: TGTGCCAGCAGTTTAGGTCGGTCAGGGAGGCGGTCGGCTTTCTTT.